Listed below are T cell receptor beta chains from one sample, sequenced in a study of vaccination effects on CD4 cells after COVID-19. TCRdb's table, derived via immunoSEQ multiplex PCR, lists solely in-frame clones and lacks some. The sample carries approximately 61,000 clones, 55% to 85% recorded once. The antigens of these receptors remain unknown. The sample in question was CD4+ T cells from PBMCs cultured with HCoV-229E spike peptides, obtained after COVID-19 vaccination. These receptor sequences come from a human donor who received a COVID-19 vaccine. Each CDR3 is given with its conserved first and last residue. D genes are given only for firm matches. The size entry is marked missing in some rows and otherwise reads once, few, many or a size class.

size | J | V | D | CDR3 | DNA
once | TRBJ2-5 | TRBV2 | TRBD2 | CASGVRRTAGGPQETQYF | TGTGCCAGCGGAGTGAGGAGGACTGCGGGGGGGCCCCAAGAGACCCAGTACTTC
NA | TRBJ2-5 | TRBV19 | NA | CATHSPGMKETQYF | TGTGCCACCCATTCCCCGGGGATGAAAGAGACCCAGTACTTC
NA | TRBJ2-2 | TRBV19 | TRBD2 | CASLGTSGGAGNTGELFF | TGTGCCAGTCTCGGGACTAGCGGGGGGGCCGGTAACACCGGGGAGCTGTTTTTT
NA | TRBJ2-3 | TRBV5-1 | NA | CASSPDLATDTQYF | TGCGCCAGCAGCCCTGACCTAGCGACAGATACGCAGTATTTT
NA | TRBJ2-1 | TRBV6-5 | TRBD1 | CASSPDPGQYNEQFF | TGTGCCAGCAGCCCCGACCCGGGACAGTACAATGAGCAGTTCTTC
NA | TRBJ1-6 | TRBV6-2/TRBV6-3 | NA | CASSYDSRWTPYNSPLHF | TGTGCCAGCAGTTACGATTCGAGATGGACACCATATAATTCACCCCTCCACTTT
NA | TRBJ2-1 | TRBV3-1/TRBV3-2 | NA | CASSRGAHEQFF | TGTGCCAGCAGTCGGGGGGCCCATGAGCAGTTCTTC
NA | TRBJ1-2 | TRBV6-2/TRBV6-3 | NA | CASSSGNNYGYTF | TGTGCCAGCAGTTCAGGGAACAACTATGGCTACACCTTC
NA | TRBJ2-1 | TRBV11-2 | TRBD1 | CASSLAGTGNNEQFF | TGTGCCAGCAGCTTGGCCGGGACAGGGAACAATGAGCAGTTCTTC
NA | TRBJ1-1 | TRBV19 | NA | CASSIMFGGRTEAFF | TGTGCCAGTAGTATAATGTTCGGGGGACGCACTGAAGCTTTCTTT
NA | TRBJ1-2 | TRBV6-5 | TRBD1 | CASSNRGGYTF | TGTGCCAGCAGTAACAGGGGAGGCTACACCTTC
few | TRBJ1-2 | TRBV6-5 | NA | CASSYSGARGYTF | TGTGCCAGCAGTTACTCCGGGGCGAGGGGCTACACCTTC
once | TRBJ1-2 | TRBV2 | TRBD1 | CASSEPGTGYGYTF | TGTGCCAGCAGTGAACCCGGGACAGGGTATGGCTACACCTTC
NA | TRBJ1-2 | TRBV2 | NA | CASSGTRNSGYTF | TGTGCCAGCAGTGGGACCCGGAACTCCGGCTACACCTTC
NA | TRBJ1-2 | TRBV7-2 | TRBD1 | CASSSNWSRRRTGDYGYTF | TGTGCCAGCAGCTCCAATTGGAGTCGAAGGCGGACAGGGGACTATGGCTACACCTTC
NA | TRBJ1-6 | TRBV5-6 | TRBD1 | CASTTYRRQGWVAPLHF | TGTGCCAGCACCACTTATAGGAGACAGGGATGGGTTGCACCCCTCCACTTT
few | TRBJ2-2 | TRBV4-1 | TRBD1 | CASSQGTGDRPTNTGELFF | TGCGCCAGCAGCCAAGGTACAGGGGATCGACCCACGAACACCGGGGAGCTGTTTTTT
NA | TRBJ2-3 | TRBV7-8 | TRBD2 | CASSLVWGGGSQDTQYF | TGTGCCAGCAGCTTAGTATGGGGCGGGGGGTCCCAAGATACGCAGTATTTT